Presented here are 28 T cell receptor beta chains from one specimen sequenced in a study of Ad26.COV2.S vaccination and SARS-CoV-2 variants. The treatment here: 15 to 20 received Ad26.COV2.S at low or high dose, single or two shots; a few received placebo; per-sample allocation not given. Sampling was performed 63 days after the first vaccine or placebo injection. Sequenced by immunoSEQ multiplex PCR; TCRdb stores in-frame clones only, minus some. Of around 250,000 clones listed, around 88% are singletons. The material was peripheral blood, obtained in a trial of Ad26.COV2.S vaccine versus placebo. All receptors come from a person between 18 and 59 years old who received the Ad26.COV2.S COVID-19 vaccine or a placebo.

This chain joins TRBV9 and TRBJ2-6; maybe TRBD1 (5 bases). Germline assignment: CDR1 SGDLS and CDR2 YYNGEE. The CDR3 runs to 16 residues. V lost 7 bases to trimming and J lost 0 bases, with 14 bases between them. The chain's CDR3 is CASGDRPNSGANVLTF. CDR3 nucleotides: TGTGCCAGCGGAGACAGACCGAACTCTGGGGCCAACGTCCTGACTTTC.

The CDR3 sequence is CASSLAAGTGGEKLFF. CDR3 DNA sequence: TGTGCCAGCAGTCTCGCCGCCGGGACAGGGGGGGAAAAACTGTTTTTT. This rearrangement joins TRBV7-9 to TRBJ1-4; 11 bases align to TRBD1. The CDR3 extends over 16 amino acids. The germline CDR1 and CDR2 sequences are SEHNR and FQNEAQ (reference sequence). The V gene end was trimmed by 6 bases and the J gene end by 8 bases; junction bases not matched to a gene: 11.

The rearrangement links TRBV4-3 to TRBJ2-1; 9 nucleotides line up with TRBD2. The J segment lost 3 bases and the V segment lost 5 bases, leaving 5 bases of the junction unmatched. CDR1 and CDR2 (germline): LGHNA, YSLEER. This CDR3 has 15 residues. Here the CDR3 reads CASSAASGNYNEQFF. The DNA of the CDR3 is TGCGCCAGCAGCGCTGCTAGCGGGAACTACAATGAGCAGTTCTTC.

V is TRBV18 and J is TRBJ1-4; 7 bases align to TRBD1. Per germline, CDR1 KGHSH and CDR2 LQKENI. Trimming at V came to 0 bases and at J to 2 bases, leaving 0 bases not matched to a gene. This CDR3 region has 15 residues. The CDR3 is CASSPPGQTNEKLFF. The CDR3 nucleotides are TGTGCCAGCTCACCACCGGGACAGACTAATGAAAAACTGTTTTTT.

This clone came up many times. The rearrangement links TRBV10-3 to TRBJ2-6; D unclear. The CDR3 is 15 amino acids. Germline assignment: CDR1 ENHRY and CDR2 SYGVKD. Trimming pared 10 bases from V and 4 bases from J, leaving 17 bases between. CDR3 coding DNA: TGTGCCACTTCGACGGATAATTTAGGGGCCAACGTCCTGACTTTC. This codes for CATSTDNLGANVLTF.

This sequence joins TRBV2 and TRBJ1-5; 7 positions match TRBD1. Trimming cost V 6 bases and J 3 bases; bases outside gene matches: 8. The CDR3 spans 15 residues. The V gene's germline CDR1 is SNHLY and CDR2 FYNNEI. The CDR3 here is CASRTGTAPNQPQHF. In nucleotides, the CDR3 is TGTGCCAGCAGGACCGGGACAGCCCCCAATCAGCCCCAGCATTTT. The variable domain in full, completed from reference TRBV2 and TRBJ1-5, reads EPEVTQTPSHQVTQMGQEVILRCVPISNHLYFYWYRQILGQKVEFLVSFYNNEISEKSEIFDDQFSVERPDGSNFTLKIRSTKLEDSAMYFCASRTGTAPNQPQHFGDGTRLSIL.

The CDR3 DNA is TGTGCCAGCAGCTTAGGGGGGGAGACTAGCGAGCAGTACTTC. Protein sequence: CASSLGGETSEQYF. J is TRBJ2-7 and V is TRBV11-2; D might be TRBD2 (6 bases). Germline CDR1 reads SGHAT; CDR2 reads FQNNGV. The V end lost 1 base, the J end lost 6 bases, and 13 bases lay between the germline ends. This CDR3 region has 14 residues.

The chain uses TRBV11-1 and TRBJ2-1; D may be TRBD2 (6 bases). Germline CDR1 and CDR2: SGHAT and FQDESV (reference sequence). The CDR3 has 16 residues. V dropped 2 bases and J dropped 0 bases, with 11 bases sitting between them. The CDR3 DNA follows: TGTGCCAGCAGCTTACCTGCGGGGAGCTCCTACAATGAGCAGTTCTTC. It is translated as CASSLPAGSSYNEQFF.

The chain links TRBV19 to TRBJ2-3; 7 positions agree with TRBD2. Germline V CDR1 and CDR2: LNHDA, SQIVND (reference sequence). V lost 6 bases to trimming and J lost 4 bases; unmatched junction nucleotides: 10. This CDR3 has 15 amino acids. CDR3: CASSRGRGTPDTQYF. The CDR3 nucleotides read TGTGCCAGTAGCCGAGGGAGGGGAACCCCAGATACGCAGTATTTT. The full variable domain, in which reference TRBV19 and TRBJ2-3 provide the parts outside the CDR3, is DGGITQSPKYLFRKEGQNVTLSCEQNLNHDAMYWYRQDPGQGLRLIYYSQIVNDFQKGDIAEGYSVSREKKESFPLTVTSAQKNPTAFYLCASSRGRGTPDTQYFGPGTRLTVL.

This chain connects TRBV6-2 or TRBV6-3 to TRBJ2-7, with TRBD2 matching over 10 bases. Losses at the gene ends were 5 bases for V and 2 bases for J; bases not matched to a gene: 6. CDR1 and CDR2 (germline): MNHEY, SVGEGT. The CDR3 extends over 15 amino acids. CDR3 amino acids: CASSTHSGGTYEQYF. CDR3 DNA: TGTGCCAGCAGTACCCATAGCGGGGGGACCTACGAGCAGTACTTC.

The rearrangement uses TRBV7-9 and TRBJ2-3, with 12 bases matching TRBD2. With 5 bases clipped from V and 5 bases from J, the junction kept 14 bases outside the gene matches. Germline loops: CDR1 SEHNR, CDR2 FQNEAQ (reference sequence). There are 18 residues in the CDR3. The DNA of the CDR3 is TGTGCCAGCAGCGTCACCCAGACTAGCGGGAGTGCTATAGATACGCAGTATTTT. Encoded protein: CASSVTQTSGSAIDTQYF.

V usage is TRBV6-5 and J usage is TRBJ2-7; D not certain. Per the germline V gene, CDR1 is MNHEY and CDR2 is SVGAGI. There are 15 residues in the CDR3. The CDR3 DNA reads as TGTGCCAGCAGTGACTCTTCTCTGAGCTCCTACGAGCAGTACGTC. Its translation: CASSDSSLSSYEQYV.

CDR3 bases: TGTGCCTTGGTCCAGCGGGGGAACACCGGGGAGCTGTTTTTT. Its translation is CALVQRGNTGELFF. This sequence joins TRBV30 and TRBJ2-2; TRBD2 agrees at 7 bases. The CDR3 covers 14 residues. Germline trimming cut 7 bases from V and 1 base from J; bases unmatched to any gene: 6. Germline CDR1 and CDR2: GTSNPN and SVGIG (reference sequence). The full variable domain, its missing parts supplied by reference TRBV30 and TRBJ2-2, is SQTIHQWPATLVQPVGSPLSLECTVEGTSNPNLYWYRQAAGRGLQLLFYSVGIGQISSEVPQNLSASRPQDRQFILSSKKLLLSDSGFYLCALVQRGNTGELFFGEGSRLTVL.

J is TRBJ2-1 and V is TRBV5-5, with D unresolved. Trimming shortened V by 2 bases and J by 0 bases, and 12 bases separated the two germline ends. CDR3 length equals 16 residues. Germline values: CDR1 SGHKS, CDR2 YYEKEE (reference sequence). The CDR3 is CASSLYAASSYNEQFF. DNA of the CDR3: TGTGCCAGCAGCTTATATGCCGCGAGCTCCTACAATGAGCAGTTCTTC.

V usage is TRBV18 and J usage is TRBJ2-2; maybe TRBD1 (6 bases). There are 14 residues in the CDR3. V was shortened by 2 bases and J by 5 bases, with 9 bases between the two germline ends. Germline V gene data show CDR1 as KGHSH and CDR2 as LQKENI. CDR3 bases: TGTGCCAGCTCACCAACAGGGTTGACCGGGGAGCTGTTTTTT. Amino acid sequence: CASSPTGLTGELFF.

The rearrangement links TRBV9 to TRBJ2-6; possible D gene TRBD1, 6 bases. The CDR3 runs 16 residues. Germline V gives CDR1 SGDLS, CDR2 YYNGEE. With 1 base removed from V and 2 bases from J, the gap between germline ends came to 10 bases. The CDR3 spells CASSVQGKTGANVLTF. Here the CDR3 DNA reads TGTGCCAGCAGCGTACAGGGGAAGACTGGGGCCAACGTCCTGACTTTC.

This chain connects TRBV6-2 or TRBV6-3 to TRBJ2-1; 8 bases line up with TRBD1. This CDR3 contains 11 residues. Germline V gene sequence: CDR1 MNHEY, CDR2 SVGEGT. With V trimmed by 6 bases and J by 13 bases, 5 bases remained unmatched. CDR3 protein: CASSHGQGQFF. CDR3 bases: TGTGCCAGCAGCCACGGACAGGGTCAGTTCTTC.

CDR3 region: CATLQGGVNTEAFF. The CDR3 coding sequence is TGTGCCACCCTGCAAGGGGGAGTGAACACTGAAGCTTTCTTT. This chain uses TRBV5-8 with TRBJ1-1; tentatively, D is TRBD1 (6 bases). The V gene lost 9 bases and the J gene lost 0 bases, with 15 bases spanning the gap. This CDR3 comprises 14 residues. CDR1 SGHTS and CDR2 YDEGEE come from the germline V gene. Variable domain in full (rest from reference TRBV5-8 and TRBJ1-1): EAGVTQSPTHLIKTRGQQATLRCSPISGHTSVYWYQQALGLGLQFLLWYDEGEERNRGNFPPRFSGRQFPNYSSELNVNALELEDSALYLCATLQGGVNTEAFFGQGTRLTVV.

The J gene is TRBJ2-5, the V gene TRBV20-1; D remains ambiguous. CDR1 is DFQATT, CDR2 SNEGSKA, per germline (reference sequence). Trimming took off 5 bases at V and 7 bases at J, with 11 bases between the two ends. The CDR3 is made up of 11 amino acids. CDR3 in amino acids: CSARVGGTQYF. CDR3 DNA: TGCAGTGCTCGGGTTGGCGGGACCCAGTACTTC.

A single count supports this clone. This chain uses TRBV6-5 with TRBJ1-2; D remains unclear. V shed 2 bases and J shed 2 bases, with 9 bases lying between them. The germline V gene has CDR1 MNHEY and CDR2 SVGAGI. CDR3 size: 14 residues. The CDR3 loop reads CASSYGGPNYGYTF. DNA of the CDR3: TGTGCCAGCAGTTACGGCGGACCGAACTATGGCTACACCTTC.

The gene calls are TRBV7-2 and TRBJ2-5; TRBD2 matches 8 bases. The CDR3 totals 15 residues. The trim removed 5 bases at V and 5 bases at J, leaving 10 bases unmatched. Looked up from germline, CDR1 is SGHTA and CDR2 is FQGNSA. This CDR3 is CASSATSGTLETQYF. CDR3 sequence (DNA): TGTGCCAGCAGCGCCACTAGCGGCACCTTGGAGACCCAGTACTTC. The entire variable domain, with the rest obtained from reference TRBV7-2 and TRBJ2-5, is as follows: GAGVSQSPSNKVTEKGKDVELRCDPISGHTALYWYRQSLGQGLEFLIYFQGNSAPDKSGLPSDRFSAERTGGSVSTLTIQRTQQEDSAVYLCASSATSGTLETQYFGPGTRLLVL.

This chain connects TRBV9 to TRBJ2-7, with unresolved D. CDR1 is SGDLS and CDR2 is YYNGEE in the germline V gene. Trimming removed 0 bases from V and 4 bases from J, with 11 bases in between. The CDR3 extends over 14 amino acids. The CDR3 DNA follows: TGTGCCAGCAGCGTAGGACCCGCGAAGTACGAGCAGTACTTC. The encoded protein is CASSVGPAKYEQYF.

CDR3 DNA: TGTGCCAGTAGTCCCGAGAGCAATCAGCCCCAGCATTTT. Its protein product is CASSPESNQPQHF. The V call is TRBV19, the J call TRBJ1-5, with D unresolved. This CDR3 spans 13 amino acids. Per the germline V gene, CDR1 is LNHDA and CDR2 is SQIVND (reference sequence). Trimming cost V 5 bases and J 1 base, with 6 bases left between them.

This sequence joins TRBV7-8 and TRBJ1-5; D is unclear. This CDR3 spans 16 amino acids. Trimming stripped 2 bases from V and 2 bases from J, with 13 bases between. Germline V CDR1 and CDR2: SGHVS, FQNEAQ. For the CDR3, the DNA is TGTGCCAGCAGCTTATCCCCCCTTGGGGGCAATCAGCCCCAGCATTTT. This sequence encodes CASSLSPLGGNQPQHF.

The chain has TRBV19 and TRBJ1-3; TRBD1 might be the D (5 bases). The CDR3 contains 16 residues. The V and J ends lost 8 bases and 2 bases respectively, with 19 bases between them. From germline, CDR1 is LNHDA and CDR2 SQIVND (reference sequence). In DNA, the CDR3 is TGTGCCAGTGGGGCGAGGGCAGAAGGAACTGGAAACACCATATATTTT. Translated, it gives CASGARAEGTGNTIYF.

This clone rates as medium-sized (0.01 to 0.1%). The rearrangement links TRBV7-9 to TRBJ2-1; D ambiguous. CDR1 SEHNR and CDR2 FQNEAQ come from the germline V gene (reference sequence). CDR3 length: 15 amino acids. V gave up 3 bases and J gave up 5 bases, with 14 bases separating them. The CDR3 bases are TGTGCCAGCAGCTTGGGCCGTGGGTTCGACAATGAGCAGTTCTTC. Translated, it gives CASSLGRGFDNEQFF.

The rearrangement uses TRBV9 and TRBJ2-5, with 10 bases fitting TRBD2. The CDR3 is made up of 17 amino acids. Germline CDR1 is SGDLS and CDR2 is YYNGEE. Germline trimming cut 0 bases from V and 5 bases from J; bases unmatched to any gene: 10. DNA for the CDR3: TGTGCCAGCAGCGTAGAACCCCTGGTAGCGGGGGGTGAGACCCAGTACTTC. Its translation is CASSVEPLVAGGETQYF. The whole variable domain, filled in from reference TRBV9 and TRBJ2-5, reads DSGVTQTPKHLITATGQRVTLRCSPRSGDLSVYWYQQSLDQGLQFLIQYYNGEERAKGNILERFSAQQFPDLHSELNLSSLELGDSALYFCASSVEPLVAGGETQYFGPGTRLLVL.

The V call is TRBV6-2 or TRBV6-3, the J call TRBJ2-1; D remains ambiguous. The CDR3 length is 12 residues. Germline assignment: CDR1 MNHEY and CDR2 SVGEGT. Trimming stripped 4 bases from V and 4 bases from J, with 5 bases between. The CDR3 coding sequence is TGTGCCAGCAGTTCCAGATACAATGAGCAGTTCTTC. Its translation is CASSSRYNEQFF.